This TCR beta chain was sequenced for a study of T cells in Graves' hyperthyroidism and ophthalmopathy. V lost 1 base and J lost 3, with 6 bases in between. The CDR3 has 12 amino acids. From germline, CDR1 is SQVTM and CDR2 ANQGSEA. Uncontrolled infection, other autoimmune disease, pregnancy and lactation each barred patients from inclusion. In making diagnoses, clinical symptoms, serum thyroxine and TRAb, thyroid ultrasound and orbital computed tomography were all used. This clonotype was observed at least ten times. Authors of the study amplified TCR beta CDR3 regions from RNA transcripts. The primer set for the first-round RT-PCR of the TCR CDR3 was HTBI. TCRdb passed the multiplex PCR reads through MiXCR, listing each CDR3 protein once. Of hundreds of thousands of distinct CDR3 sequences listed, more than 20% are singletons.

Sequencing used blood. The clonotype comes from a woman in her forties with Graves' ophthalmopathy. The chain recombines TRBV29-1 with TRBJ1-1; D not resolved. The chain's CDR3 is CSVEARYTEAFF. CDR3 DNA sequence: TGCAGCGTTGAAGCCAGGTACACTGAAGCTTTCTTT.